Detailed here is one T cell receptor (beta chain). The table lists this clonotype with a few counts. What this receptor recognizes is not known. Base qualities were left out, and no much larger clone turns up one base away. The source of the sample is a study of T cells after yellow fever vaccination (dated by TCRdb to between 2019 and 2020). Regarding the complete study: Libraries from fractions with low cell numbers were prepared with the SMART-Seq v4 Ultra Low Input RNA kit. Blood samples were taken at several timepoints before and after primary and secondary immunization, and bulk PBMC replicates and cell subsets were isolated. To follow T-cell clones before and after both primary and booster YFV17D yellow fever vaccination, bulk TCR alpha and beta repertoires underwent longitudinal sequencing. Two healthy male donors, one aged 18 to 29 and one aged 30 to 39 years, were included in the cohort. Results and caveats for the whole study, not just this receptor: The study included only a couple of donors, which limits how far the findings can be generalized. Most clones expanded after primary vaccination (roughly 96% of CD4 and around 89% of CD8) were re-detected after the booster, suggesting that broad memory maintenance occurred. A small fraction of clonotypes appeared in both the CD4 and CD8 compartments, likely as a result of convergent recombination. Compared with the primary T-cell response, the secondary T-cell response was weaker but faster, peaking on day 5 rather than day 15. Computational filtering was required because FACS-sorted repertoires could contain abundant contaminating clonotypes from the bulk population.

The sequencing machine was an Illumina NovaSeq 6000. TCR cDNA was synthesized by 5'RACE template switching, which introduced a universal primer site and unique molecular identifiers. Priming for cDNA synthesis came from both the TCR alpha and TCR beta constant segments. Library amplification used two PCR steps, and the second PCR step added sample barcodes and sequencing adapters. Sequencing of the libraries was done on either Illumina HiSeq 2500 (2x100 bp) or NovaSeq (2x150 bp). On the authors' methods: MIGEC was used to demultiplex reads and collapse the reads into UMI consensus sequences, and MiXCR was used for V(D)J alignment. Vaccine-responding clonotypes were identified with edgeR using replicate PBMC samples, with FDR below 0.01 and a log2 fold change above 5 up to day 15 being required. Bulk clonotypes were assigned CD4 or CD8 identity according to which sequenced CD4 or CD8 repertoire held them at higher abundance. TCRdb cleaned the public reads at Q25 with fastp, built clones with MiXCR and kept in-frame beta chains. Each record represents a unique CDR3 protein, reported with the most common genes and DNA among its rows. TCRdb's processing, not the authors' own work, is the source of the V and J calls. For this sample there are approximately 300,000 distinct CDR3 sequences; around 10% appear just once. The ten largest clonotypes hold approximately 3% of the sample.

The sample's treatment or condition label, decoded: live attenuated yellow fever vaccine strain. A standard Ficoll-Paque protocol was used to isolate PBMCs from peripheral blood. Dynabeads CD4 and CD8 positive selection kits were used to isolate the CD4 and CD8 T-cell fractions. TriZol was used to extract RNA from bulk PBMCs, CD4 and CD8 fractions, and dextramer-positive and dextramer-negative fractions. Based on the germline V gene (reference sequence), the CDR1 and CDR2 sequences are MNHEY and SMNVEV. Inclusive of the bounding cysteine and phenylalanine, the CDR3 is 12 residues long. Kept here is only the CDR3 DNA, which spans 36 bases and is read in frame from base 1. V loses 5 bases, J loses 6 bases, and the germline ends lie 10 bases apart.

The receptor chain draws on TRBV27 and TRBJ1-2; the best D guess is TRBD1, with 5 bases matching. Sample: CD4+ T cells sorted from PBMCs, taken 45 days after the yellow fever booster vaccination. The clonotype originates from a man younger than 30 who received the YFV17D yellow fever vaccine. Read as DNA, the sequence is TGTGCCAGCAGTAACAGCAGGGATGGCTACACCTTC. The resulting protein is CASSNSRDGYTF.